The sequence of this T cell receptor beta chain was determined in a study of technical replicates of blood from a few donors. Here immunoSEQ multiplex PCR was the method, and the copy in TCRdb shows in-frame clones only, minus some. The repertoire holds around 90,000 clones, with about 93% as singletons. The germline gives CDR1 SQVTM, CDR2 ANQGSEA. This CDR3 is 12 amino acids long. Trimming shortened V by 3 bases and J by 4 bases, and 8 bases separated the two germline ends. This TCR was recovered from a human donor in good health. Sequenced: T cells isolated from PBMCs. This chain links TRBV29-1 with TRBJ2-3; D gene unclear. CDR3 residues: CSVEEYADTQYF. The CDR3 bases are TGCAGCGTTGAGGAGTACGCAGATACGCAGTATTTT.